What follows describes a single TCR beta chain. Its antigen is not known. These data are taken from a study of blood T cells in healthy people across ages. In germline, CDR1 is SQVTM, CDR2 ANQGSEA. There are 12 residues in the CDR3. Between the trimmed V and J ends, which lost 0 bases and 10 bases, there was a span of 12 bases. The use of a sample-barcoded 5' primer and a J-beta primer mix characterized a second PCR of roughly 6 to 12 cycles. From the 5' RACE reads, TCRdb called clonotypes with MiXCR, one entry per CDR3 protein. The sample includes 750,000 to 950,000 distinct CDR3 sequences, about 53% of them seen just once. Study outcomes and limitations: A conclusive naive versus antigen-experienced comparison was prevented by the unsorted PBMCs.

Source material: blood. The chain combines TRBV29-1 with TRBJ1-2; D gene ambiguous. This receptor was identified in an elderly man in good health. CDR3 protein: CSVEEGRADYTF. CDR3 bases: TGCAGCGTTGAAGAGGGAAGAGCTGACTACACCTTC.